These 9 T cell receptor beta chains originate from one sample sequenced in a study of cytomegalovirus exposure and HLA in healthy donors. Amplification used 60 Vbeta primers and 13 Jbeta primers. Sequencing used immunoSEQ multiplex PCR; TCRdb keeps in-frame clones, though not all of them. There are roughly 120,000 clones in the sample, with about 2.2% held by the top ten. Sequenced sample: PBMCs. These receptors were taken from a man in his forties in good health and CMV-seronegative.

The gene calls are TRBV18 and TRBJ2-5, with TRBD1 matching over 8 bases. The V gene end was trimmed by 3 bases and the J gene end by 5 bases; junction bases not matched to a gene: 11. Germline V CDR1 and CDR2: KGHSH, LQKENI. This CDR3 is 16 amino acids long. The CDR3 DNA reads as TGTGCCAGCTCACCTCCGGGACAGGTAAGTTCGGAGACCCAGTACTTC. Amino acids: CASSPPGQVSSETQYF.

V and J are TRBV4-2 and TRBJ2-1; 9 nucleotides agree with TRBD2. The germline V gene has CDR1 LGHNA and CDR2 YNFKEQ. This CDR3 region has 22 residues. V lost 1 base to trimming and J lost 0 bases; unmatched junction nucleotides: 19. The CDR3 protein is CASSQGWSANSGRFSSYNEQFF. In DNA, the CDR3 is TGTGCCAGCAGCCAAGGTTGGTCGGCTAACAGCGGGAGGTTCAGCTCCTACAATGAGCAGTTCTTC.

This chain uses TRBV19 with TRBJ1-5, with 8 bases fitting TRBD1. Germline-derived CDR1 and CDR2 are LNHDA and SQIVND (reference sequence). The CDR3 extends over 14 amino acids. Trimming cost V 6 bases and J 6 bases; bases outside gene matches: 7. Here the CDR3 reads CASSVTGGGQPQHF. The CDR3 DNA sequence: TGTGCCAGTAGCGTCACAGGGGGAGGTCAGCCCCAGCATTTT.

This chain links TRBV7-8 with TRBJ2-3; D uncertain. V lost 2 bases and J lost 8, with 14 bases in between. The CDR3 length is 14 residues. Germline CDR1 and CDR2: SGHVS and FQNEAQ. CDR3 residues: CASSLPARLGTQYF. CDR3 nucleotide sequence: TGTGCCAGCAGCTTACCGGCTAGGTTGGGTACGCAGTATTTT.

This rearrangement joins TRBV30 to TRBJ2-5; maybe TRBD2 (6 bases). From germline, CDR1 is GTSNPN and CDR2 SVGIG (reference sequence). The CDR3 has 14 amino acids. Trimming removed 5 bases at V and 0 bases at J, with 13 bases between. CDR3 in DNA: TGTGCCTGGGGCCCGGGACTTCACCAAGAGACCCAGTACTTC. This sequence encodes CAWGPGLHQETQYF.

V is TRBV6-1 and J is TRBJ2-1; D is undetermined. V was clipped by 3 bases and J by 8 bases, with 17 bases between them. Germline CDR1 and CDR2: MNHNS and SASEGT. The CDR3 length is 15 residues. In DNA form, the CDR3 reads TGTGCCAGCAGTGAGTTTGGTCTAAATGTCGATGAGCAGTTCTTC. Translation: CASSEFGLNVDEQFF.

The chain uses TRBV11-3 and TRBJ2-7; a weak D match, TRBD2 (6 bases). Germline CDR1 reads SGHNT; CDR2 reads YENEEA. The CDR3 has 14 amino acids. V was trimmed by 1 base and J by 4 bases, leaving 11 bases between them. The CDR3 nucleotides are TGTGCCAGCAGCTTAGTGCGGGGAACGTACGAGCAGTACTTC. It translates to CASSLVRGTYEQYF.

V and J are TRBV9 and TRBJ1-3; tentatively, D is TRBD1 (6 bases). Germline loops: CDR1 SGDLS, CDR2 YYNGEE. The CDR3 contains 14 residues. The V and J ends lost 4 bases and 4 bases respectively, with 12 bases between them. The CDR3 sequence: CASSRTGSGNTIYF. The CDR3 DNA is TGTGCCAGCAGCCGTACAGGGTCCGGAAACACCATATATTTT.

The rearrangement uses TRBV19 and TRBJ1-3, with no clear D. The CDR3 covers 17 residues. From germline, CDR1 is LNHDA and CDR2 SQIVND (reference sequence). V lost 3 bases and J 0 bases, leaving 15 bases between the germline ends. The CDR3 spells CASSISAMWSSGNTIYF. CDR3 sequence (DNA): TGTGCCAGTAGTATCTCGGCGATGTGGAGCTCTGGAAACACCATATATTTT.